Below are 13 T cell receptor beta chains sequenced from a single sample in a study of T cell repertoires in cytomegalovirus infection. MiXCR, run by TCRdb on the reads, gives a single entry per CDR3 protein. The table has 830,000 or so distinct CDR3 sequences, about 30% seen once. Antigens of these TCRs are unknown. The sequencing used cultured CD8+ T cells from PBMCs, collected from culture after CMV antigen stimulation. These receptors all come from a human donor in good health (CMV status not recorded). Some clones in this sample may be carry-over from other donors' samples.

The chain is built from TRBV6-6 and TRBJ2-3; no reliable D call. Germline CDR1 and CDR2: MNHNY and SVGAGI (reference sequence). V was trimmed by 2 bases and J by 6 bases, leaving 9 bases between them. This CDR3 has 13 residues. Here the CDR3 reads CASSYSTWDTQYF. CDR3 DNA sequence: TGTGCCAGCAGTTACAGTACGTGGGATACGCAGTATTTT.

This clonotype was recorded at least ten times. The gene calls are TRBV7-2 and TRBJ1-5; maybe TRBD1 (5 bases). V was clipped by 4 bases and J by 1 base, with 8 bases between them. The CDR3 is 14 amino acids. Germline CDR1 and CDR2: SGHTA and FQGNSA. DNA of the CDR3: TGTGCCAGCAGCTCTCACAGGAGCAATCAGCCCCAGCATTTT. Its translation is CASSSHRSNQPQHF.

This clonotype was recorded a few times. The CDR3 sequence is CASSLWGRGYTF. CDR3 nucleotides: TGTGCCAGCAGCTTATGGGGCCGAGGCTACACCTTC. J is TRBJ1-2 and V is TRBV7-9, with TRBD1 as a possible D gene (5 bases). The V and J ends lost 2 bases and 8 bases respectively, with 9 bases between them. The CDR3 is 12 residues long. CDR1 is SEHNR, CDR2 FQNEAQ, per germline (reference sequence).

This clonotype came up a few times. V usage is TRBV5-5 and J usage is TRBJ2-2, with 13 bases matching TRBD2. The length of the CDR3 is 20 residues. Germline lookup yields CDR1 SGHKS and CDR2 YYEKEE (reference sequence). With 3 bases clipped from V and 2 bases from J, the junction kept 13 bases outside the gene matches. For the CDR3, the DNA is TGTGCCAGCAGCTCAACCGGGACTAGCGGGGCGGGGGGAAACACCGGGGAGCTGTTTTTT. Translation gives CASSSTGTSGAGGNTGELFF. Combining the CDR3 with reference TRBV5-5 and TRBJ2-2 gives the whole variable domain DAGVTQSPTHLIKTRGQQVTLRCSPISGHKSVSWYQQVLGQGPQFIFQYYEKEERGRGNFPDRFSARQFPNYSSELNVNALLLGDSALYLCASSSTGTSGAGGNTGELFFGEGSRLTVL.

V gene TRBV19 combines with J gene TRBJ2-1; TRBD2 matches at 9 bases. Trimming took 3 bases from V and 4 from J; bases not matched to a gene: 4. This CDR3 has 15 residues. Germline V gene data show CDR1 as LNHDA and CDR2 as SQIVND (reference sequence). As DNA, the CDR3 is TGTGCCAGTAGTATCACTAGCGGGCATTACAATGAGCAGTTCTTC. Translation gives CASSITSGHYNEQFF. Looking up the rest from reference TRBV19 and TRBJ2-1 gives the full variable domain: DGGITQSPKYLFRKEGQNVTLSCEQNLNHDAMYWYRQDPGQGLRLIYYSQIVNDFQKGDIAEGYSVSREKKESFPLTVTSAQKNPTAFYLCASSITSGHYNEQFFGPGTRLTVL.

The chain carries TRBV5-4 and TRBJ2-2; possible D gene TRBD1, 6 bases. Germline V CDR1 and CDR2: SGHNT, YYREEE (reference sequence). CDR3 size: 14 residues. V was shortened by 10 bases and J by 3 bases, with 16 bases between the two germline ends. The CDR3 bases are TGTGCCTTTTGGTCGGCAGGGGACACCGGGGAGCTGTTTTTT. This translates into CAFWSAGDTGELFF.

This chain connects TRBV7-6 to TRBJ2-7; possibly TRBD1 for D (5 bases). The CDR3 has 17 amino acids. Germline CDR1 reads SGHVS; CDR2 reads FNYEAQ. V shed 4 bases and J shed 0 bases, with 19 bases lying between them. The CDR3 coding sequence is TGTGCCAGCAGCTCTCGATACGGTCCAGGGCACTCCTACGAGCAGTACTTC. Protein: CASSSRYGPGHSYEQYF. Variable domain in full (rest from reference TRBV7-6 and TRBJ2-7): GAGVSQSPRYKVTKRGQDVALRCDPISGHVSLYWYRQALGQGPEFLTYFNYEAQQDKSGLPNDRFSAERPEGSISTLTIQRTEQRDSAMYRCASSSRYGPGHSYEQYFGPGTRLTVT.

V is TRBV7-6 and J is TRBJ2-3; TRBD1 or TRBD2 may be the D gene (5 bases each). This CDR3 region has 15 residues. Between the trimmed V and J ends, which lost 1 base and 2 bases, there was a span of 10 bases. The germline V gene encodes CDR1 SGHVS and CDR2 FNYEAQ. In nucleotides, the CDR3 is TGTGCCAGCAGCTTAGTGGGGGAATACACAGATACGCAGTATTTT. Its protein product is CASSLVGEYTDTQYF.

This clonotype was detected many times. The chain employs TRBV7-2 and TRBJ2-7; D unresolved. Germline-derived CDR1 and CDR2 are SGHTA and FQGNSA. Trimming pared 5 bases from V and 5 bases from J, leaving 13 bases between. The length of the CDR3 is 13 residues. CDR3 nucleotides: TGTGCCAGCAGCAAATTTTGGCCGAACGAGCAGTACTTC. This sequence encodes CASSKFWPNEQYF.

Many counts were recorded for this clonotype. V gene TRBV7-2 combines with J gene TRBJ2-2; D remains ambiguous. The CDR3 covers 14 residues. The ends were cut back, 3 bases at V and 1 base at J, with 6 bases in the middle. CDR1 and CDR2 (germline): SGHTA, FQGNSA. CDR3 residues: CASSFFRNTGELFF. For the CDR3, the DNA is TGTGCCAGCAGCTTTTTTAGGAACACCGGGGAGCTGTTTTTT.

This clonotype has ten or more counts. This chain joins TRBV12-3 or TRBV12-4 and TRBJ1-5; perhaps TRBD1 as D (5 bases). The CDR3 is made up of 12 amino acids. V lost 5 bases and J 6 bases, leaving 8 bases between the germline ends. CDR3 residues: CASSGGVQPQHF. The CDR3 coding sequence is TGTGCCAGCAGTGGAGGGGTTCAGCCCCAGCATTTT.

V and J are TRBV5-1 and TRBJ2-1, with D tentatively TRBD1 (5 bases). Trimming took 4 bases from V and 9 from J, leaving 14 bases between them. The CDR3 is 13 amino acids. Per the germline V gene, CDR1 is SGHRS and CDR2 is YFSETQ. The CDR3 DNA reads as TGCGCCAGCAGCCTCCTTGGGGCGACTGAGCAGTTCTTC. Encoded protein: CASSLLGATEQFF.

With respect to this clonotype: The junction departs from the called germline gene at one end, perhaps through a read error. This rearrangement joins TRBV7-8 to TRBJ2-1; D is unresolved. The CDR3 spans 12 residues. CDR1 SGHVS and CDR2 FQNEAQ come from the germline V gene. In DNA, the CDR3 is TGTGCCAACAGCCCTAGACATTCTGAGCAGTTCTTC. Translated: CANSPRHSEQFF.